This T cell receptor (beta chain) was retrieved from a study of blood T cell repertoires in COVID-19. The overall study: Material from acute and convalescent COVID-19 was sourced from the United States, Italy and Spain. PBMCs, B-cell-depleted T cells, or T cells provided the cDNA or gDNA that made up the material.

Original data processing: From reference gene primer amplification, estimates of nucleated cell counts were derived. TCRdb's copy holds only in-frame clones and misses some; the assay was immunoSEQ multiplex PCR. That table gives V, J and clone size, and the DNA gave D and trimming. Of some 250,000 clones in the sample, approximately 86% were seen once. This CDR3 region has 15 residues. The source of this sequence is a man aged 25 to 40 with active or convalescent COVID-19. Sequenced material: peripheral blood. The gene calls are TRBV21-1 and TRBJ1-6; TRBD1 is the table's D call and was not checked against the DNA. TRBV21-1 counts as a pseudogene. The CDR3 DNA reads as TGTGCCAGCAGCACTCGGACAGCCAAGGCGTCACCCCTCCACTTT. Encoded protein: CASSTRTAKASPLHF.